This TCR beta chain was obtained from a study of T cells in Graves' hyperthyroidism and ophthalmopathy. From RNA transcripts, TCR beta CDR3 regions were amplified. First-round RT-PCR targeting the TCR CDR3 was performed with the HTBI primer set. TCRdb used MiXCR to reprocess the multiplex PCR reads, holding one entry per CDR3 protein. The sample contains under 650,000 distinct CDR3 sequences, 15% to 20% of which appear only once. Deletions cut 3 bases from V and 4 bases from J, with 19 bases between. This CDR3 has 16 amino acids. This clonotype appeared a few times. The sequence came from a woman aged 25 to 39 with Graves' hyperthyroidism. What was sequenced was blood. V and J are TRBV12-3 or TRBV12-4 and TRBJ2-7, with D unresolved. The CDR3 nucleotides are TGTGCCAGCAGTTTCCCTCGTGGTAACTCGAGATACGAGCAGTACTTC. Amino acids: CASSFPRGNSRYEQYF.